The clone carrying this T cell receptor beta chain was picked up many times. Its antigen is still unknown. An end of the junction does not agree with germline; a read error may underlie this. Then a second PCR, running about 7 to 11 cycles, was carried out with a sample-barcoded 5' primer and a J-beta primer mix. A minimum of 2.5 million CDR3-containing paired-end reads was obtained for each sample. TCRdb reanalysed the 5' RACE reads using MiXCR and keeps one entry per CDR3 protein. Of around 1,100,000 distinct CDR3 sequences in the sample, approximately 38% are singletons; the top ten hold about 12%. This sample is drawn from a study of blood T cells in healthy people across ages. The CDR3 spans 12 residues. Notes on the study in general: Fewer expanded clones and more diversity marked long-lived versus aged donors.

This chain joins TRBV12-3 or TRBV12-4 and TRBJ1-2; D is perhaps TRBD1 (6 bases). The sequence was collected from a young man in good health. What was sequenced was blood. CDR3 sequence reads: CASSLSGDGYTF. The CDR3 nucleotides are TGCGCCAGCAGCCTTTCAGGGGATGGCTACACCTTC.